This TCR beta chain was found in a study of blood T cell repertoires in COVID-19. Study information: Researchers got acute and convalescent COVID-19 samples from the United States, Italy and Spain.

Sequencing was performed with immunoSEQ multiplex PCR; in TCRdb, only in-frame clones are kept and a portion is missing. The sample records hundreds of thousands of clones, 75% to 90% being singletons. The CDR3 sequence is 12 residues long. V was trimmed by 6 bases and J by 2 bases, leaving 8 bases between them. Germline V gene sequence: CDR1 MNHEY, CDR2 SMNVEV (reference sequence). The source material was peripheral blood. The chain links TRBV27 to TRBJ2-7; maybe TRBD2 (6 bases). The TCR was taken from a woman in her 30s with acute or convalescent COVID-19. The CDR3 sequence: CASSRGTYEQYF. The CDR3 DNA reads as TGTGCCAGCAGCCGGGGGACCTACGAGCAGTACTTC.